This T cell receptor beta chain is drawn from a study of Ad26.COV2.S vaccination and SARS-CoV-2 variants. This table comes from immunoSEQ multiplex PCR, and its TCRdb copy is limited to in-frame clones, with some not included. Among approximately 400,000 clones listed, roughly 94% were seen once. Study-wide findings and caveats: Measures of TCR breadth and depth may have fallen short of total T cell responses. Similar non-spike TCR breadth was observed in recipients of vaccine and of placebo.

Germline assignment: CDR1 SGDLS and CDR2 YYNGEE. The CDR3 spans 16 residues. V lost 0 bases to trimming and J lost 4 bases, with 17 bases between them. Remarks on this clone: Its target is unknown.

This clonotype was sampled from a human donor who had recovered from COVID-19. The specimen comprised peripheral blood, sampled after recovery from COVID-19. The rearrangement joins TRBV9 to TRBJ2-7; the D gene could be TRBD1 or TRBD2 (5 bases each). The CDR3 loop is CASSVDPGPAVYEQYF. In nucleotides, the CDR3 is TGTGCCAGCAGCGTAGATCCGGGACCCGCAGTATACGAGCAGTACTTC.